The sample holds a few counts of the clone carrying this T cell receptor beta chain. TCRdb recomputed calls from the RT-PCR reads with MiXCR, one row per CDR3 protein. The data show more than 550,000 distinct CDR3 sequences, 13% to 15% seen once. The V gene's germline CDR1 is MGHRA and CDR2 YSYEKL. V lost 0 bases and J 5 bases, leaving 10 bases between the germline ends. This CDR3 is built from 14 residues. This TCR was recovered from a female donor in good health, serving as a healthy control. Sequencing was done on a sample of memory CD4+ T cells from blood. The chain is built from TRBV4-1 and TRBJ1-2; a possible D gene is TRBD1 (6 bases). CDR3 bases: TGCGCCAGCAGCCAAGAATTGAGGGGGTATGGCTACACCTTC. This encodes CASSQELRGYGYTF.